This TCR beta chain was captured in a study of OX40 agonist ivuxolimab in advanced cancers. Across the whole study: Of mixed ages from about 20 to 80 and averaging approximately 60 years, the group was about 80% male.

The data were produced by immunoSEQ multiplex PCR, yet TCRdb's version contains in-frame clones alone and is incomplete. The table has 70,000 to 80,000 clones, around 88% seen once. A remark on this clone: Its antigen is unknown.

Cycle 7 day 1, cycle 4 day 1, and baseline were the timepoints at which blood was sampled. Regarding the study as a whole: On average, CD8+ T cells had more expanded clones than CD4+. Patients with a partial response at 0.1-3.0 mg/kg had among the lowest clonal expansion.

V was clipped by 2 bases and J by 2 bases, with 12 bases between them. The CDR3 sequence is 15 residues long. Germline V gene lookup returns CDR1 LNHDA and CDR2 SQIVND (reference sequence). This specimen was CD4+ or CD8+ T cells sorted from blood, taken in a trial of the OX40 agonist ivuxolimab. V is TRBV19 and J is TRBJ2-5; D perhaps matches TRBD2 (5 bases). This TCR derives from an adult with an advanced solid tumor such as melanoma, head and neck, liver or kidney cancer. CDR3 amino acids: CASSIHGEPQETQYF. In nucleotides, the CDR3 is TGTGCCAGTAGTATACACGGGGAGCCACAAGAGACCCAGTACTTC.